Listed below are T cell receptor beta chains from one sample, sequenced in a study of blood T cells in healthy people across ages. TCRdb re-analysed the 5' RACE reads in MiXCR, keeping a single row per CDR3 protein. The sample has fewer than 1.5 million distinct CDR3 sequences, 42% seen once. The material sequenced was blood. The receptors derive from a woman aged 18-30 years in good health. The CDR3 runs from the conserved cysteine through the conserved F or W. The order of the fields is J gene, D gene, clone size, V gene, CDR3 DNA, CDR3 protein. The D gene is left open where the match is weak. Clone size is stated in some rows and not others, as once, few, many or a class when expanded.

TRBJ1-5	-	-	TRBV9	TGTGCCAGCAGCGTATCCTGGGGCGCGGGACAGCCCCAGCATTTT	CASSVSWGAGQPQHF
TRBJ2-3	-	-	TRBV30	TGTGCCTGGACTTCAGGCTCAACCACAGATACGCAGTATTTT	CAWTSGSTTDTQYF
TRBJ2-3	-	-	TRBV2	TGTGCCAGCAGTGATGCGCGTTTCCCCCGACATAGCACAGATACGCAGTATTTT	CASSDARFPRHSTDTQYF
TRBJ2-7	-	few	TRBV28	TGTGCCAGCAGTGGACTCTTCTACGAGCAGTACTTC	CASSGLFYEQYF
TRBJ2-5	-	few	TRBV2	TGTGCCAGCAAGGGCCAAGGGAACCTCCAAGAGACCCAGTACTTC	CASKGQGNLQETQYF
TRBJ1-5	-	-	TRBV15	TGTGCCACCAGCAGAGATCGGGCCTGGGCCCAGCATTTT	CATSRDRAWAQHF
TRBJ2-3	-	few	TRBV12-3/TRBV12-4	TGTGCCAGCAGTCCCCTGGAGGAGATGGCAGATACGCAGTATTTT	CASSPLEEMADTQYF
TRBJ2-4	-	-	TRBV6-5	TGTGCCAGCAGCTCCCAGTTGCATCCCAAAAACATTCAGTACTTC	CASSSQLHPKNIQYF
TRBJ1-2	-	few	TRBV6-5	TGTGCCAGCAGTTACCTTGACGGGAGTTGGTTTGGCTACACCTTC	CASSYLDGSWFGYTF
TRBJ1-2	TRBD1	-	TRBV5-1	TGCGCCAGCAGCTTGTGGGGACAGGGGATAGATGGCTACACCTTC	CASSLWGQGIDGYTF